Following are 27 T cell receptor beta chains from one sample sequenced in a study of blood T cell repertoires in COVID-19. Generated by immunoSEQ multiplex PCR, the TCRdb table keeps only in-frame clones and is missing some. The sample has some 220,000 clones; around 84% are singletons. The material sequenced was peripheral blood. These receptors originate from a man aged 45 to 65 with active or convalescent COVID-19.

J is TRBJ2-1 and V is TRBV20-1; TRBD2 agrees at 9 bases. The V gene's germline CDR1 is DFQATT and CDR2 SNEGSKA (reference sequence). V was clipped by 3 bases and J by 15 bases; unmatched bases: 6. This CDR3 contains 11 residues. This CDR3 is CSASLREGRFF. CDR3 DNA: TGCAGTGCTAGCTTGCGGGAGGGCCGGTTCTTC.

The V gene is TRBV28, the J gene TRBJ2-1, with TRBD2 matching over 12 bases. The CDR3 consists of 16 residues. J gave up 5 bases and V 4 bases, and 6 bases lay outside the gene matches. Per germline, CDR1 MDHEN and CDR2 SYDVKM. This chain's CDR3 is CASSSPGLAGHNEQFF. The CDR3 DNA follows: TGTGCCAGCAGTTCGCCGGGACTAGCGGGTCACAATGAGCAGTTCTTC.

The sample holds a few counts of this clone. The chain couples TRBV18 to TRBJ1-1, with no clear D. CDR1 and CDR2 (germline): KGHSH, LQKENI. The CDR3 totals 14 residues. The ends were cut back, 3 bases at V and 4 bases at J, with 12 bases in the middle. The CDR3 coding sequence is TGTGCCAGCTCACCGGCTCCTGCCCCCACTGAAGCTTTCTTT. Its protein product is CASSPAPAPTEAFF. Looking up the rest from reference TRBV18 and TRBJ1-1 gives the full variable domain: NAGVMQNPRHLVRRRGQEARLRCSPMKGHSHVYWYRQLPEEGLKFMVYLQKENIIDESGMPKERFSAEFPKEGPSILRIQQVVRGDSAAYFCASSPAPAPTEAFFGQGTRLTVV.

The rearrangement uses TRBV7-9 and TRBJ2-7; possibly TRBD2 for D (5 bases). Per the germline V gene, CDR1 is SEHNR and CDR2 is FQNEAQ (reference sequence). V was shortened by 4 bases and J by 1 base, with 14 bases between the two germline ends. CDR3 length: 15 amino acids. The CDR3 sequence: CASSSDGEWSYEQYV. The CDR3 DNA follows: TGTGCCAGCAGCTCCGACGGGGAATGGTCCTACGAGCAGTACGTC.

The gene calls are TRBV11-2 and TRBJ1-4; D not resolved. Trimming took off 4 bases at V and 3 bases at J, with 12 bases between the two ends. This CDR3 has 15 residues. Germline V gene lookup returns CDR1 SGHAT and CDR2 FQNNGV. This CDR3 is CASSSFGVANEKLFF. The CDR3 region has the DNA TGTGCCAGCAGCTCCTTCGGGGTTGCTAATGAAAAACTGTTTTTT.

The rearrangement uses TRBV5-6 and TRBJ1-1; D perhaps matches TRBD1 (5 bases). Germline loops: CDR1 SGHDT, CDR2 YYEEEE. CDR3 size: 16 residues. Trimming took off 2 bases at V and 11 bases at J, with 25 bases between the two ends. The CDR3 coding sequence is TGTGCCAGCAGCTTAGAACCTACCGTAGGCGGGGCGGGGGCTTTCTTT. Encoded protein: CASSLEPTVGGAGAFF.

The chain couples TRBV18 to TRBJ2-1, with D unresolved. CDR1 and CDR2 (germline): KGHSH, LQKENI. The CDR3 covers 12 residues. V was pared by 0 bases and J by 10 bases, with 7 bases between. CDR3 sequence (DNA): TGTGCCAGCTCACCACCAGCGCGCGAGCAGTTCTTC. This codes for CASSPPAREQFF.

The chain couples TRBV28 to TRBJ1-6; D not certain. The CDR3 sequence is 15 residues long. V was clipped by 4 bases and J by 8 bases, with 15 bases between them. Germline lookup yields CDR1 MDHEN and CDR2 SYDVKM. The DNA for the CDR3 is TGTGCCAGCAGTTCCCAGCCGGGAGGGCATTCACCCCTCCACTTT. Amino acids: CASSSQPGGHSPLHF.

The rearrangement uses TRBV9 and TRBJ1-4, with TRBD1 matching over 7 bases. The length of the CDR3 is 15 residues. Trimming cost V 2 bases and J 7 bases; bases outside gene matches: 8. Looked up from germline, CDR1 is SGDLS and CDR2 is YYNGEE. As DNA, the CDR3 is TGTGCCAGCAGCGTGCGTACAGGGGAAGGTGAAAAACTGTTTTTT. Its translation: CASSVRTGEGEKLFF.

This CDR3 reads CASSPRVGYTF. The CDR3 nucleotides are TGTGCCAGCAGTCCCAGGGTTGGCTACACCTTC. This chain uses TRBV28 with TRBJ1-2, with D possibly being TRBD1 (5 bases). V was pared by 5 bases and J by 7 bases, with 8 bases between. Germline values: CDR1 MDHEN, CDR2 SYDVKM. CDR3 size: 11 residues.

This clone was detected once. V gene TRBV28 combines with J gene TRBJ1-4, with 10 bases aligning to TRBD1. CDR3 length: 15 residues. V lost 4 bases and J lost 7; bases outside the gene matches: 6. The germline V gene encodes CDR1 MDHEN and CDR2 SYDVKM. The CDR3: CASSSPGQGTEKLFF. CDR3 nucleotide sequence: TGTGCCAGCAGTTCACCGGGACAGGGGACTGAAAAACTGTTTTTT. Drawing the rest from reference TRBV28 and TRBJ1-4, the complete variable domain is DVKVTQSSRYLVKRTGEKVFLECVQDMDHENMFWYRQDPGLGLRLIYFSYDVKMKEKGDIPEGYSVSREKKERFSLILESASTNQTSMYLCASSSPGQGTEKLFFGSGTQLSVL.

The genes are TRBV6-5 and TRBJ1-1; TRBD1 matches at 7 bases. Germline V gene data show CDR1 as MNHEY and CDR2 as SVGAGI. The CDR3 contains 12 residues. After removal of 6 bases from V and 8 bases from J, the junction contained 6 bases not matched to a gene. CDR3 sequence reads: CASRTGTVEAFF. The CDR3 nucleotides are TGTGCCAGCAGGACCGGGACAGTCGAAGCTTTCTTT.

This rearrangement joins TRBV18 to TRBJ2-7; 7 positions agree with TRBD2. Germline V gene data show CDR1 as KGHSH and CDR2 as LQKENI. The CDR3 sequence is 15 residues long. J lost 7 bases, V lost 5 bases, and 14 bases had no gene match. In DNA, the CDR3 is TGTGCCAGCTCAACAGGACTAGTGGCTCTGAGGGAGCAGTACTTC. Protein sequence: CASSTGLVALREQYF. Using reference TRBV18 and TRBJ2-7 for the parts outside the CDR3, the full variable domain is NAGVMQNPRHLVRRRGQEARLRCSPMKGHSHVYWYRQLPEEGLKFMVYLQKENIIDESGMPKERFSAEFPKEGPSILRIQQVVRGDSAAYFCASSTGLVALREQYFGPGTRLTVT.

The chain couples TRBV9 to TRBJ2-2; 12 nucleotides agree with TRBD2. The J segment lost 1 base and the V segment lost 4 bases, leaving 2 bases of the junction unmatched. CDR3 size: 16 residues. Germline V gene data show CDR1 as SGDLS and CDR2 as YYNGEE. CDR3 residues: CASSTTSGRNTGELFF. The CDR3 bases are TGTGCCAGCAGCACGACTAGCGGGAGGAACACCGGGGAGCTGTTTTTT.

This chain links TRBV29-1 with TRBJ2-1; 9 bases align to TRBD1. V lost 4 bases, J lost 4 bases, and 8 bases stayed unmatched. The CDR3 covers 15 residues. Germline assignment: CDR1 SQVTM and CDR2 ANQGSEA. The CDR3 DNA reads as TGCAGCGTTGGACTACAGGGGGCGGGGTACAATGAGCAGTTCTTC. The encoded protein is CSVGLQGAGYNEQFF.

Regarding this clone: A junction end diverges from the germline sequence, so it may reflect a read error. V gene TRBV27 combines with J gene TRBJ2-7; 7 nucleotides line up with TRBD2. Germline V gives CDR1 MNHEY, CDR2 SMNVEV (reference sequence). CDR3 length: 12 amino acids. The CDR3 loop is CASSFTTGTTIF. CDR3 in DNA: TGTGCCAGCAGTTTCACTACCGGGACTACGATCTTC.

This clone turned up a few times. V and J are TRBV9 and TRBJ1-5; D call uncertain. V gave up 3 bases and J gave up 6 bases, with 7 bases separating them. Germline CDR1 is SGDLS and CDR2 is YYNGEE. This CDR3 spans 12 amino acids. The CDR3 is CASSADFQPQHF. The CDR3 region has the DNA TGTGCCAGCAGCGCCGACTTTCAGCCCCAGCATTTT.

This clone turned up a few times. The CDR3 DNA sequence: TGTGCCAGCAGCCCCCGGGGACAGGGGATGTTCGGTGAGCAGTTCTTC. It codes for CASSPRGQGMFGEQFF. V is TRBV7-9 and J is TRBJ2-1; 10 nucleotides agree with TRBD1. After removal of 5 bases from V and 9 bases from J, the junction contained 13 bases not matched to a gene. The CDR3 extends over 16 amino acids. Germline assignment: CDR1 SEHNR and CDR2 FQNEAQ (reference sequence).

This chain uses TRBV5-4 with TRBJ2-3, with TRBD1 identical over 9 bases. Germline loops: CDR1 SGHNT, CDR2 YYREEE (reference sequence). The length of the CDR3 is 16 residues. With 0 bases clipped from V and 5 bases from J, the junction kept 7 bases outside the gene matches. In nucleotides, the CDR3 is TGTGCCAGCAGCTTGGACAGGGGGCCTAGCGGAGATACGCAGTATTTT. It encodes CASSLDRGPSGDTQYF.

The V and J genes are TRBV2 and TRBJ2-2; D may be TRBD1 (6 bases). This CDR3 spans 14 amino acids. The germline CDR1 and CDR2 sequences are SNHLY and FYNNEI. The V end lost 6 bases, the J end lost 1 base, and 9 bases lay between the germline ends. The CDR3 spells CASRIRGNTGELFF. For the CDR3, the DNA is TGTGCCAGCAGAATCAGGGGGAACACCGGGGAGCTGTTTTTT. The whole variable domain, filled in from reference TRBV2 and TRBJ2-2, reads EPEVTQTPSHQVTQMGQEVILRCVPISNHLYFYWYRQILGQKVEFLVSFYNNEISEKSEIFDDQFSVERPDGSNFTLKIRSTKLEDSAMYFCASRIRGNTGELFFGEGSRLTVL.

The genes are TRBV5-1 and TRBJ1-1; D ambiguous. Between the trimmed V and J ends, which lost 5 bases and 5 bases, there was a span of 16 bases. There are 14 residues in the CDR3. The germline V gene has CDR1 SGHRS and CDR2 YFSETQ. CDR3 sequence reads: CASSREAGRTEAFF. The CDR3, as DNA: TGCGCCAGCAGTCGTGAGGCGGGGAGGACTGAAGCTTTCTTT.

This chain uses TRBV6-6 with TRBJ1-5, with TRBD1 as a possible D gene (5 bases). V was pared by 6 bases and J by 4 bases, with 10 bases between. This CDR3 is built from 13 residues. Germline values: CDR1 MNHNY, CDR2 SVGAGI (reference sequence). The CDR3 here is CASRQQVNQPQHF. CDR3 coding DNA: TGTGCCAGCAGACAACAGGTAAATCAGCCCCAGCATTTT.

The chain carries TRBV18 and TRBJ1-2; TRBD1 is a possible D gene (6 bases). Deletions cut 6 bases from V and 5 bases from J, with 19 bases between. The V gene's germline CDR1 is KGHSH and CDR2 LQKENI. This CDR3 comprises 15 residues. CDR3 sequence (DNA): TGTGCCAGCTCCCCAGGGGCTACCCTCACTTATGGCTACACCTTC. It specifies CASSPGATLTYGYTF.

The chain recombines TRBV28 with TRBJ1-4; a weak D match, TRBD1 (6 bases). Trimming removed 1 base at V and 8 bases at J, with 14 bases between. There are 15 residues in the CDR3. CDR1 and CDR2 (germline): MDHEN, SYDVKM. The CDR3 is CASSLYGQKGEKLFF. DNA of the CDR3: TGTGCCAGCAGTTTATACGGACAGAAGGGGGAAAAACTGTTTTTT.

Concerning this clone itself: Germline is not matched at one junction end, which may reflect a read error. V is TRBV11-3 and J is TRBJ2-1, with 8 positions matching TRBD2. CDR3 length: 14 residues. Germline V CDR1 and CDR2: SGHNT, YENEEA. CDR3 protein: CASSSGGDYDEQFF. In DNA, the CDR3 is TGTGCCAGCAGCTCCGGGGGGGACTACGATGAGCAGTTCTTC.

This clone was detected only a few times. The CDR3 nucleotides are TGTGCCAGCAGCCCTAAGGGCGGGGGGAGCCATAGCAATCAGCCCCAGCATTTT. Translation gives CASSPKGGGSHSNQPQHF. This chain connects TRBV7-2 to TRBJ1-5, with D tentatively TRBD1 (5 bases). CDR1 SGHTA and CDR2 FQGNSA come from the germline V gene. The CDR3 runs 18 residues. V lost 5 bases, J lost 0 bases, and 20 bases lay in between.

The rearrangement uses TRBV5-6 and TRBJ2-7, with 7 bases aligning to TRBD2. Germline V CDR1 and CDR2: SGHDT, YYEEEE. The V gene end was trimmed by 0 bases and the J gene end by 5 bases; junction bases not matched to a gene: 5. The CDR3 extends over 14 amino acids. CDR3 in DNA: TGTGCCAGCAGCTTGGGGGAGGGGTACAACGAGCAGTACTTC. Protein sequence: CASSLGEGYNEQYF.